The text below deals with one T cell receptor beta chain. A much more abundant neighbour one base away suggests this may be a read error. Priming with a constant-region primer yielded TCR beta cDNA from around 540 ng total RNA. Slightly modified ARM-PCR with three nested multiplex PCR rounds yielded TCR beta libraries. TRBV1-TRBV30 forward and Cbeta reverse primers drove the first two approximately 10-cycle rounds. MiXCR was run by TCRdb on the multiplex PCR reads, yielding one entry per CDR3 protein. The sample yields around 80,000 distinct CDR3 sequences, 55% to 85% seen once. Co-extracting RNA and DNA was done with about 20-34 mg of unsorted bulk tissue as input. The proportion of viable tumor cells exceeded 75% in every tumor sample. This specimen belongs to a study of tumor-infiltrating lymphocytes in primary liver carcinoma. On the study more broadly: There were tumors of stage T1-T3 N0M0, each 4.2 to 10 cm across.

The CDR3 consists of 13 residues. Per the germline V gene, CDR1 is KGHDR and CDR2 is SFDVKD. The J gene is TRBJ1-2, the V gene TRBV24-1, with D unclear. Sequenced: liver tumor tissue from sampling region 1. Subset reported: tumor region T1, superior pole. The TCR sequence derives from a middle-aged man with primary liver carcinoma and hepatitis B virus infection. The CDR3 region has the DNA TGTGTCACCAGTGACCCTGACAACTATGGCTACACCTTC. Translating gives CVTSDPDNYGYTF.